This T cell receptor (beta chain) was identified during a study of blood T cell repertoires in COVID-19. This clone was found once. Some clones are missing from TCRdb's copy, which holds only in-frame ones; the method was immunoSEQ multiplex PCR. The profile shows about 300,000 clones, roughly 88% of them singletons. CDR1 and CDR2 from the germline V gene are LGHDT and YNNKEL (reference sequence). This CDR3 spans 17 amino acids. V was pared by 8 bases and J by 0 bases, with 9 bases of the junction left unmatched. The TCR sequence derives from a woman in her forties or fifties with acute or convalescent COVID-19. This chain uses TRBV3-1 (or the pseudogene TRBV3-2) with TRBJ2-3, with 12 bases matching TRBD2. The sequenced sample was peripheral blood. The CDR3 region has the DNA TGTGCCAGCTCGCTCGTCCTAGCGGGAGGGAGCACAGATACGCAGTATTTT. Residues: CASSLVLAGGSTDTQYF.